What follows are 2 T cell receptor beta chains derived from one specimen sequenced in a study of blood T cell repertoires in COVID-19. The assay was immunoSEQ multiplex PCR, and TCRdb's table has in-frame clones only and misses some. Of about 240,000 clones listed, about 80% are singletons. The sample consisted of peripheral blood. These receptors were obtained from a woman aged 80 or over with acute or convalescent COVID-19.

The chain has TRBV4-1 and TRBJ2-5, with 12 bases lining up with TRBD2. The ends lost 2 bases at V and 2 bases at J; junction bases unmatched: 0. This CDR3 has 15 amino acids. Germline V gives CDR1 MGHRA, CDR2 YSYEKL. CDR3 nucleotide sequence: TGCGCCAGCAGCCAACTAGCGGGGGGGCAAGAGACCCAGTACTTC. This gives the protein CASSQLAGGQETQYF.

The J gene is TRBJ1-2, the V gene TRBV4-2, with 8 bases matching TRBD1. CDR1 is LGHNA, CDR2 YNFKEQ, per germline. After removal of 1 base from V and 4 bases from J, the junction contained 8 bases not matched to a gene. The CDR3 runs 16 residues. CDR3 loop: CASSQGQGPPLYGYTF. The CDR3 nucleotides read TGTGCCAGCAGCCAAGGACAGGGGCCCCCTCTCTATGGCTACACCTTC.